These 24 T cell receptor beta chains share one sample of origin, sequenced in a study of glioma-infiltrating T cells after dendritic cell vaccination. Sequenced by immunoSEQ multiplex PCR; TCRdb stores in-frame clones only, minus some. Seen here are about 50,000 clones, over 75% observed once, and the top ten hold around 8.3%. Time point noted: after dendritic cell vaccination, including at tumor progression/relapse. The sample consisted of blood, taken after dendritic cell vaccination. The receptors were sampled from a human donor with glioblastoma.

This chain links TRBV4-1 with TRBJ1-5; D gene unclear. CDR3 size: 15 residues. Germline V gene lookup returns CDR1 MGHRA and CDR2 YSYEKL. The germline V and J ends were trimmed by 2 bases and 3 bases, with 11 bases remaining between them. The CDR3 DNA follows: TGCGCCAGCAGCCAAAACCGGGAGATCAATCAGCCCCAGCATTTT. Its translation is CASSQNREINQPQHF.

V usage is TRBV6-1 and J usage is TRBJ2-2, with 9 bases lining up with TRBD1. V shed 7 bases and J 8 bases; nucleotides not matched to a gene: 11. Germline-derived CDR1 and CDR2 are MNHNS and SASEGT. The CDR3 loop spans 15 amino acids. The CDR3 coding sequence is TGTGCCAGCATGGATCGGGACAGGGACCAGGGGGAGCTGTTTTTT. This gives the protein CASMDRDRDQGELFF.

CDR3 coding DNA: TGCGCCAGCAGCCAAGGTTTGGTGCCAGGGAGGCTCCCAGTAAACATTCAGTACTTC. Amino acid sequence: CASSQGLVPGRLPVNIQYF. The V gene is TRBV4-1, the J gene TRBJ2-4, with D perhaps TRBD2 (6 bases). This CDR3 spans 19 amino acids. V lost 1 base and J lost 6, with 25 bases in between. The germline CDR1 and CDR2 sequences are MGHRA and YSYEKL.

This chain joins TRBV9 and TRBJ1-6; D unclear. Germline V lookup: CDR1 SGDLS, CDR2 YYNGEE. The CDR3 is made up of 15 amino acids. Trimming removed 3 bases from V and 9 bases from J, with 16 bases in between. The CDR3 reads CASSGLREDGSPLHF. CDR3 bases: TGTGCCAGCAGCGGGCTCCGGGAAGACGGTTCACCCCTCCACTTT.

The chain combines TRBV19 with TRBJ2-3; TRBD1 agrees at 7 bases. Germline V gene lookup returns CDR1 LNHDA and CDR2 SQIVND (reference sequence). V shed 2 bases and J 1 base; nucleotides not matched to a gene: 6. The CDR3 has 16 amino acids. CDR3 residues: CASSITGQTRTDTQYF. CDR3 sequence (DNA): TGTGCCAGTAGTATAACGGGACAGACCCGCACAGATACGCAGTATTTT.

The CDR3 DNA is TGCGCCAGCAGCCAAGATCATGTCCTAGGGGGGGGCAATGAGCAGTTCTTC. This translates into CASSQDHVLGGGNEQFF. The chain recombines TRBV4-1 with TRBJ2-1; D might be TRBD2 (7 bases). The CDR3 loop spans 17 amino acids. With 0 bases removed from V and 6 bases from J, the gap between germline ends came to 18 bases. Germline loops: CDR1 MGHRA, CDR2 YSYEKL.

The CDR3 loop reads CASSSSGGTEAFF. The DNA of the CDR3 is TGTGCCAGCAGCTCGTCGGGGGGCACTGAAGCTTTCTTT. V usage is TRBV7-9 and J usage is TRBJ1-1; perhaps TRBD1 as D (5 bases). Germline V gene sequence: CDR1 SEHNR, CDR2 FQNEAQ (reference sequence). V was clipped by 4 bases and J by 4 bases, with 10 bases between them. The CDR3 sequence is 13 residues long.

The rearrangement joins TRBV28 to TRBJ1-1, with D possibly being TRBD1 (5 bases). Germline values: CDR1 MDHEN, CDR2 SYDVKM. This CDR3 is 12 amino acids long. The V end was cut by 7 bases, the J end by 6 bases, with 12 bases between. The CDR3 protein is CASIPAGAEAFF. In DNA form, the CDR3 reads TGTGCCAGCATCCCCGCGGGGGCTGAAGCTTTCTTT.

CDR3 nucleotide sequence: TGTGCCAGCAGCCCCCGACGCCGGGGTGGCACAGATACGCAGTATTTT. Translating it yields CASSPRRRGGTDTQYF. This chain uses TRBV11-2 with TRBJ2-3; the D gene is possibly TRBD2 (5 bases). V dropped 5 bases and J dropped 1 base, with 16 bases sitting between them. Germline V gene lookup returns CDR1 SGHAT and CDR2 FQNNGV. The CDR3 runs 16 residues.

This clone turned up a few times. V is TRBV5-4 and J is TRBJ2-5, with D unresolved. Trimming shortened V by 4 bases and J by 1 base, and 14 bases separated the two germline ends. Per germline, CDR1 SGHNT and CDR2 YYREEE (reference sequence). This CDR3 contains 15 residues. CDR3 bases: TGTGCCAGCAGCCCGAGCGAGGCCCGCCAAGAGACCCAGTACTTC. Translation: CASSPSEARQETQYF.

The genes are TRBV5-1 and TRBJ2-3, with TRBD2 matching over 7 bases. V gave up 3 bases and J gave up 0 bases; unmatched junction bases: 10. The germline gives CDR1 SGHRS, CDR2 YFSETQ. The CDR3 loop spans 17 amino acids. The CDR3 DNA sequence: TGCGCCAGCAGCTCTTCGGCGGGAGCGGGGAGCACAGATACGCAGTATTTT. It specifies CASSSSAGAGSTDTQYF.

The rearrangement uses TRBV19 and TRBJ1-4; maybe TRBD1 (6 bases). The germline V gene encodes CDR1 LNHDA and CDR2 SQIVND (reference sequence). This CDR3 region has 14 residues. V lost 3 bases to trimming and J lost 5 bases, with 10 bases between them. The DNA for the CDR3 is TGTGCCAGTAGTATTGACAGGCCGAATGAAAAACTGTTTTTT. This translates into CASSIDRPNEKLFF.

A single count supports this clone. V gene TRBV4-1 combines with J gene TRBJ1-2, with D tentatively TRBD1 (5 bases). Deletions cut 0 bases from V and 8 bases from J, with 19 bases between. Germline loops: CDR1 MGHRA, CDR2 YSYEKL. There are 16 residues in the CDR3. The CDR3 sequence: CASSQEDVKPWGGYTF. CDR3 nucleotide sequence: TGCGCCAGCAGCCAAGAGGACGTTAAACCGTGGGGCGGCTACACCTTC.

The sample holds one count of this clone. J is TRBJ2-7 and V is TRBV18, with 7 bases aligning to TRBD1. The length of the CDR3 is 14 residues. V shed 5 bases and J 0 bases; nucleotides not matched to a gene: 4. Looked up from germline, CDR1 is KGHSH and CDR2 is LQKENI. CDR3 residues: CASSNRDSSYEQYF. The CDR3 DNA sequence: TGTGCCAGCTCAAACCGGGACAGCTCCTACGAGCAGTACTTC.

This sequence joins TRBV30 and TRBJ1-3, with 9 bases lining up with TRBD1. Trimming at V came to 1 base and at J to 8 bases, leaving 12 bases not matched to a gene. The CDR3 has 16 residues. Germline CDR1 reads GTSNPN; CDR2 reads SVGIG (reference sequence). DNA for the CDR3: TGTGCCTGGAGTGACGGGACAGGGTTTTTGGTGGACACCATATATTTT. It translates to CAWSDGTGFLVDTIYF.

CDR3 protein: CASSETTTGELFF. The CDR3 coding sequence is TGTGCCAGCAGTGAAACTACCACCGGGGAGCTGTTTTTT. J is TRBJ2-2 and V is TRBV6-4; D gene unclear. Germline V CDR1 and CDR2: MRHNA, SNTAGT. Trimming left V 3 bases short and J 4 bases short, with 6 bases between. This CDR3 region has 13 residues.

The CDR3 DNA reads TGTGCCAGCAGGGGGGAACCTCGACAGGGTGGAACTGAAGCTTTCTTT. Translation: CASRGEPRQGGTEAFF. This rearrangement joins TRBV2 to TRBJ1-1, with TRBD1 identical over 7 bases. CDR1 and CDR2 (germline): SNHLY, FYNNEI. The CDR3 contains 16 residues. Losses at the gene ends were 6 bases for V and 5 bases for J; bases not matched to a gene: 15.

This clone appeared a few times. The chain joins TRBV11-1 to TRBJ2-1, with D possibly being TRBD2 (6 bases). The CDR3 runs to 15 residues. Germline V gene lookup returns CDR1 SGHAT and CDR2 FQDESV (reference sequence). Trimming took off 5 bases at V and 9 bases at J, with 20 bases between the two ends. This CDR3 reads CASSRVAGRAGEQFF. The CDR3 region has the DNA TGTGCCAGCAGCCGTGTGGCGGGGCGGGCGGGTGAGCAGTTCTTC.

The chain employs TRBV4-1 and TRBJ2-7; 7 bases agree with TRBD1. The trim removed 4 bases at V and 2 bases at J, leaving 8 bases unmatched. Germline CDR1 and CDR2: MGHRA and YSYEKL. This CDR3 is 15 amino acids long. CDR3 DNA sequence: TGCGCCAGCAGCCTGATAGGGGGCGGTCCCTACGAGCAGTACTTC. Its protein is CASSLIGGGPYEQYF.

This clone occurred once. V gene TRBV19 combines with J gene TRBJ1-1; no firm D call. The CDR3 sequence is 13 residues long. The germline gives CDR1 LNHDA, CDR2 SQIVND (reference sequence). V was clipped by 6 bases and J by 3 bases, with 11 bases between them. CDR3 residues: CASSLGVYTEAFF. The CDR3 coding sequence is TGTGCCAGTAGCCTCGGGGTATACACTGAAGCTTTCTTT.

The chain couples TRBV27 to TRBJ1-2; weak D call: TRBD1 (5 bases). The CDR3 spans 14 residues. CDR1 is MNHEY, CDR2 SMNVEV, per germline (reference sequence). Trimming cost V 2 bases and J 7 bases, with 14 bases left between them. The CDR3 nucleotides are TGTGCCAGCAGTTTAGCTCAGCACGGGGGTGGCTACACCTTC. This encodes CASSLAQHGGGYTF.

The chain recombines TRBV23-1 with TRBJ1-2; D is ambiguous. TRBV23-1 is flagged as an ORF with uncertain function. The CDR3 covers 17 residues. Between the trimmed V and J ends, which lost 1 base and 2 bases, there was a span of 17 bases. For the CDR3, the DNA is TGCGCCAGCAGTCAATTACTATCCCGGCGGCCGAACTATGGCTACACCTTC. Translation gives CASSQLLSRRPNYGYTF.

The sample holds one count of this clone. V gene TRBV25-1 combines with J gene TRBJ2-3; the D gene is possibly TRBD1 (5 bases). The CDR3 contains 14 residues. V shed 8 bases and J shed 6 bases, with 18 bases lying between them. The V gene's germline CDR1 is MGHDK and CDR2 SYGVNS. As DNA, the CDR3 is TGTGCCAGCGGCCTAGGCAAAGGGGTCGATACGCAGTATTTT. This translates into CASGLGKGVDTQYF.

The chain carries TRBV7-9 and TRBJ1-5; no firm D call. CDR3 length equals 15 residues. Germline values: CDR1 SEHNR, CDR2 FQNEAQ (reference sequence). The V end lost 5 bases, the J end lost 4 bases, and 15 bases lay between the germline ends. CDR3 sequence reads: CASSPGGVPNQPQHF. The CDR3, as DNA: TGTGCCAGCAGCCCCGGAGGTGTTCCGAATCAGCCCCAGCATTTT.